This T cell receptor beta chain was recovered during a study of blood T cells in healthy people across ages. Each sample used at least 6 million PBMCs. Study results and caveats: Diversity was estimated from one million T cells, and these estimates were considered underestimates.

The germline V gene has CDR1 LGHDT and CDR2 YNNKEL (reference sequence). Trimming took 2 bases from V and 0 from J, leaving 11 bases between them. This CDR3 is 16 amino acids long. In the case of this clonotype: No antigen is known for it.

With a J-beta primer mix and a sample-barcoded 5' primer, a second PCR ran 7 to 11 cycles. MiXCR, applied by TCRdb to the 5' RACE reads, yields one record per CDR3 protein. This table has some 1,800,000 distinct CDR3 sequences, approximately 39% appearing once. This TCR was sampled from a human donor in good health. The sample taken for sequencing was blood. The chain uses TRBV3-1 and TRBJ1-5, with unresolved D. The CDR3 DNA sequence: TGTGCCAGCAGCCAAAGTGCGGGAAATAGCAATCAGCCCCAGCATTTT. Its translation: CASSQSAGNSNQPQHF.